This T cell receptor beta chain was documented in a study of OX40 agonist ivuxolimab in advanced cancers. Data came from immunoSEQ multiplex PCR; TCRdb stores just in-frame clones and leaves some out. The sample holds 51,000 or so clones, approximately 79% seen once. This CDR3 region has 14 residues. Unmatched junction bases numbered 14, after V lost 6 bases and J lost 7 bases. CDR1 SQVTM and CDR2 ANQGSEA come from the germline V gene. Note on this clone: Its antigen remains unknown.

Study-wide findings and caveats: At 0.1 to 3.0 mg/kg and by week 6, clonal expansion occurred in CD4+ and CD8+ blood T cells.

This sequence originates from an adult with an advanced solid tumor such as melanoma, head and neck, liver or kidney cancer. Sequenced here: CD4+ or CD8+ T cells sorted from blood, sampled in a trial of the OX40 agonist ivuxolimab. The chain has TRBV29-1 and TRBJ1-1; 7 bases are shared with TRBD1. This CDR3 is CSVRLRDSPSEAFF. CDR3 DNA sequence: TGCAGCGTCAGACTCCGGGACAGCCCGAGTGAAGCTTTCTTT.